This T cell receptor (beta chain) was identified in a study of CD8 T cells in ankylosing spondylitis (TCRdb year 2017). General notes on the study: The study set out to find disease-linked TCR variants by profiling T cell receptor beta repertoires in ankylosing spondylitis patients and healthy donors. In total, the full study cohort was made up of about 110 healthy donors and 25 to 30 ankylosing spondylitis patients. Peripheral blood was sampled, and synovial fluid was also collected from ankylosing spondylitis patients. General conclusions and limits of the study: Blood from ankylosing spondylitis patients appeared to be characterized by a TCR beta motif made up of 8 or 9 highly homologous amino acid variants. The disease-linked clones were reported as significantly enriched in matched synovial fluid samples from ankylosing spondylitis patients. The disease-linked clones showed a CD8+ phenotype and occurred at relatively low frequencies in peripheral blood. Some of the motif variants had been reported before in the synovial fluid and blood of reactive arthritis patients, a finding that suggests common disease-initiation mechanisms.

The sample was run on an Illumina HiSeq 2500. Quantitative 5'-RACE with molecular barcodes was used to prepare TCR beta libraries. In the paper's pipeline: A new computational method, built on a probabilistic model of VDJ rearrangement, was used to identify disease-linked TCR variants. Clones were called with MiXCR by TCRdb after fastp trimmed the public reads at Q25, and only in-frame beta chains were retained. Identical CDR3 proteins give one entry, which carries the most common genes and DNA. What appears here as the V and J calls and clone size reflects TCRdb's work, not the paper's. The sample has a few hundred thousand distinct CDR3 sequences on record, more than 20% of them singletons. The top ten clonotypes cover roughly 16% of the sample. This clonotype was picked up a small number of times. The antigen it recognizes is unknown. Within one base of it there is no much larger clone, and no base qualities were kept.

Trimming at the junction amounts to 3 bases on V and 4 bases on J, and the germline ends lie 6 bases apart. CDR3 length: 11 amino acids, cysteine to phenylalanine. The read is trimmed to its CDR3 DNA, 33 bases read in frame from base 1. CDR1 and CDR2 are read off the germline V gene as SQVTM and ANQGSEA. The TCR comes from a male donor with ankylosing spondylitis. In this chain, TRBV29-1 is recombined with TRBJ1-1; the D gene is not confidently resolved. Sequencing used blood, either unsorted or a sorted T cell fraction (not recorded which). The DNA sequence follows: TGCAGCGTTGAGAGGATCACTGAAGCTTTCTTT. It encodes CSVERITEAFF.